This T cell receptor beta chain was captured by sequencing in a study of blood T cell repertoires in COVID-19. As for the study in general: Acute and convalescent COVID-19 specimens originated in the United States, Italy and Spain. T cells, B-cell-depleted T cells, or PBMCs provided the cDNA or gDNA that served as material.

Germline values: CDR1 SGHAT, CDR2 FQNNGV. Germline trimming cut 6 bases from V and 1 base from J; bases unmatched to any gene: 7. The length of the CDR3 is 16 residues. In the original workflow: Reference gene primers were amplified, and this amplification served to estimate nucleated cell counts. Measured with immunoSEQ multiplex PCR; TCRdb has only the in-frame clones, and not every one. Clonal size and the V and J genes are those of that table, whereas D and trimming came from the DNA. The sample consists of approximately 10,000 clones, around nine tenths of them appearing once. The rearrangement joins TRBV11-2 to TRBJ2-2; TRBD2 matches at 8 bases. The receptor was derived from a human donor in a cohort sampled during active COVID-19. The sample comprised peripheral blood. CDR3 bases: TGTGCCAGCAGTTCCCGAACTAGCGGGAACACCGGGGAGCTGTTTTTT. Translated, it gives CASSSRTSGNTGELFF.